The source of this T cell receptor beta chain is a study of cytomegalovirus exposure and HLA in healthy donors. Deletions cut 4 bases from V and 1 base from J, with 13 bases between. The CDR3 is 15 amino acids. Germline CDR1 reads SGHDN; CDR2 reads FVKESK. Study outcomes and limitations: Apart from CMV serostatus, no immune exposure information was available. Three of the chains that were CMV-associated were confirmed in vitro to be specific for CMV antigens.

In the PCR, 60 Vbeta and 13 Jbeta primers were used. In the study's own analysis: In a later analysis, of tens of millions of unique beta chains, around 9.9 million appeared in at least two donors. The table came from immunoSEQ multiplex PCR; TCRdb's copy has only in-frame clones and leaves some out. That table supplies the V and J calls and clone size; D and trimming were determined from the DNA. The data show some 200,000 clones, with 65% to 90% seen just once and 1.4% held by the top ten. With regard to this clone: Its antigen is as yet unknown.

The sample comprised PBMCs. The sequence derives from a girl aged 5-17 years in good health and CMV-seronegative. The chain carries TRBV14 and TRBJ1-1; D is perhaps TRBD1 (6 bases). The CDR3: CASSRAGAQNTEAFF. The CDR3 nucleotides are TGTGCCAGCAGCCGAGCAGGGGCCCAGAACACTGAAGCTTTCTTT.